Below, 26 T cell receptor beta chains from the same sample are listed, as sequenced in a study of cytomegalovirus exposure and HLA in healthy donors. Sequenced by immunoSEQ multiplex PCR; TCRdb stores in-frame clones only, minus some. Among fewer than 130,000 clones listed, about nine tenths were seen once. Input material: PBMCs. The receptors here all came from a woman younger than 30 in good health and CMV-seronegative.

The chain couples TRBV28 to TRBJ1-2, with 7 bases identical to TRBD1. CDR3 length equals 15 residues. Losses at the gene ends were 3 bases for V and 3 bases for J; bases not matched to a gene: 7. Per the germline V gene, CDR1 is MDHEN and CDR2 is SYDVKM. CDR3 bases: TGTGCCAGCAGTTTGCCAGGCAGGGGGGACTATGGCTACACCTTC. Its protein is CASSLPGRGDYGYTF.

This chain joins TRBV6-5 and TRBJ2-3; maybe TRBD2 (6 bases). CDR1 is MNHEY and CDR2 is SVGAGI in the germline V gene. The V gene lost 3 bases and the J gene lost 0 bases, with 10 bases spanning the gap. The CDR3 loop spans 15 amino acids. The CDR3 DNA reads TGTGCCAGCAGTTATGGCGGGGCCAGCACAGATACGCAGTATTTT. Translating it yields CASSYGGASTDTQYF.

This chain uses TRBV28 with TRBJ1-2, with 10 positions matching TRBD1. The J segment lost 6 bases and the V segment lost 2 bases, leaving 6 bases of the junction unmatched. The CDR3 consists of 15 residues. The V gene's germline CDR1 is MDHEN and CDR2 SYDVKM. The CDR3 is CASSLTRQGANGYTF. The CDR3 DNA follows: TGTGCCAGCAGTTTAACCCGACAGGGGGCAAATGGCTACACCTTC.

The chain employs TRBV27 and TRBJ2-1, with D possibly being TRBD2 (5 bases). Germline values: CDR1 MNHEY, CDR2 SMNVEV (reference sequence). Between the trimmed V and J ends, which lost 6 bases and 0 bases, there was a span of 12 bases. The CDR3 covers 15 residues. The CDR3 sequence: CASRRPGNSYNEQFF. The CDR3 DNA reads TGTGCCAGCAGACGGCCGGGGAACTCCTACAATGAGCAGTTCTTC.

The chain is built from TRBV30 and TRBJ2-3; TRBD1 matches 7 bases. The CDR3 has 13 residues. Unmatched junction bases numbered 3, after V lost 1 base and J lost 5 bases. Germline assignment: CDR1 GTSNPN and CDR2 SVGIG (reference sequence). CDR3 nucleotides: TGTGCCTGGAGTGGGGCAGGGGGAGATACGCAGTATTTT. Translating it yields CAWSGAGGDTQYF.

V is TRBV11-3 and J is TRBJ2-1; 9 nucleotides agree with TRBD1. Germline V gene data show CDR1 as SGHNT and CDR2 as YENEEA. There are 14 residues in the CDR3. V was pared by 6 bases and J by 3 bases, with 3 bases of the junction left unmatched. In DNA form, the CDR3 reads TGTGCCAGCAGTCCGGGACAGGGCTACAATGAGCAGTTCTTC. As protein: CASSPGQGYNEQFF.

The gene calls are TRBV27 and TRBJ2-3, with 7 bases identical to TRBD1. This CDR3 is built from 16 residues. The trim removed 6 bases at V and 1 base at J, leaving 10 bases unmatched. Germline V gene lookup returns CDR1 MNHEY and CDR2 SMNVEV (reference sequence). The CDR3 spells CASRTKNGTGTDTQYF. CDR3 nucleotides: TGTGCCAGCAGAACAAAAAACGGGACAGGCACAGATACGCAGTATTTT.

This clone was seen a single time. V and J are TRBV15 and TRBJ2-5; perhaps TRBD2 as D (6 bases). This CDR3 region has 13 residues. With 5 bases removed from V and 4 bases from J, the gap between germline ends came to 11 bases. CDR1 and CDR2 from the germline V gene are LNHNV and YYDKDF (reference sequence). CDR3 nucleotides: TGTGCCACCAGCTTAGGGGAGGCAGAGACCCAGTACTTC. Protein sequence: CATSLGEAETQYF.

This chain links TRBV19 with TRBJ1-1; unclear D gene. Per the germline V gene, CDR1 is LNHDA and CDR2 is SQIVND (reference sequence). V gave up 2 bases and J gave up 5 bases, with 6 bases separating them. CDR3 size: 12 residues. In nucleotides, the CDR3 is TGTGCCAGTAGTATACGGGAAACTGAAGCTTTCTTT. Protein: CASSIRETEAFF.

The chain is built from TRBV5-1 and TRBJ1-1; D remains ambiguous. Germline CDR1 and CDR2: SGHRS and YFSETQ. Trimming took 0 bases from V and 3 from J, leaving 6 bases between them. The CDR3 contains 13 residues. The CDR3 nucleotides are TGCGCCAGCAGCTTGGCCGTAGACACTGAAGCTTTCTTT. It yields the protein CASSLAVDTEAFF. Full variable domain (rest looked up from reference TRBV5-1 and TRBJ1-1): KAGVTQTPRYLIKTRGQQVTLSCSPISGHRSVSWYQQTPGQGLQFLFEYFSETQRNKGNFPGRFSGRQFSNSRSEMNVSTLELGDSALYLCASSLAVDTEAFFGQGTRLTVV.

The chain recombines TRBV4-1 with TRBJ1-1; 7 nucleotides align to TRBD1. This CDR3 has 15 residues. V shed 3 bases, J shed 3 bases, and the junction held 7 bases outside the gene matches. CDR1 is MGHRA and CDR2 is YSYEKL in the germline V gene. CDR3 nucleotide sequence: TGCGCCAGCAGCCAGGGGGGAACAGGGGACACTGAAGCTTTCTTT. Its translation is CASSQGGTGDTEAFF.

The CDR3, as DNA: TGTGCCAGCAGCGTAGAACCGGGGAGGGCTTTCTTT. It is translated as CASSVEPGRAFF. The chain has TRBV9 and TRBJ1-1, with D unclear. CDR1 SGDLS and CDR2 YYNGEE come from the germline V gene. CDR3 length: 12 residues. V was cut by 0 bases and J by 11 bases, with 11 bases left in between.

The chain combines TRBV7-9 with TRBJ2-7, with 8 bases aligning to TRBD2. The CDR3 has 16 amino acids. Germline V gene sequence: CDR1 SEHNR, CDR2 FQNEAQ (reference sequence). V dropped 4 bases and J dropped 5; count of bases not matched to a gene: 13. The CDR3 loop reads CASSSAREGVYNEQYF. DNA of the CDR3: TGTGCCAGCAGCTCGGCACGGGAGGGGGTCTATAACGAGCAGTACTTC.

The chain has TRBV28 and TRBJ2-7; 7 nucleotides agree with TRBD2. This CDR3 has 13 residues. The V gene end was trimmed by 7 bases and the J gene end by 1 base; junction bases not matched to a gene: 4. In germline, CDR1 is MDHEN, CDR2 SYDVKM. CDR3 sequence (DNA): TGTGCCAGCACCCCCGGGGGGTCCTACGAGCAGTACTTC. It translates to CASTPGGSYEQYF.

The chain combines TRBV2 with TRBJ2-2; 10 bases are a match to TRBD2. Germline V lookup: CDR1 SNHLY, CDR2 FYNNEI. V lost 4 bases and J lost 3; bases outside the gene matches: 2. The CDR3 is made up of 15 amino acids. The CDR3 spells CASSVGTSDTGELFF. In nucleotides, the CDR3 is TGTGCCAGCAGTGTAGGGACTAGCGACACCGGGGAGCTGTTTTTT.

The count of this clone is one. This chain uses TRBV19 with TRBJ1-1; perhaps TRBD1 as D (6 bases). The V gene's germline CDR1 is LNHDA and CDR2 SQIVND (reference sequence). V lost 1 base, J lost 0 bases, and 9 bases lay in between. The CDR3 runs to 15 residues. The CDR3 reads CASSIADRMNTEAFF. The CDR3 nucleotides are TGTGCCAGTAGTATAGCGGACAGAATGAACACTGAAGCTTTCTTT.

The chain links TRBV9 to TRBJ2-3, with 11 bases that match TRBD1. The germline gives CDR1 SGDLS, CDR2 YYNGEE. J was trimmed by 1 base and V by 3 bases; bases with no gene match: 1. The CDR3 runs to 15 residues. The chain's CDR3 is CASSADRGRTDTQYF. DNA of the CDR3: TGTGCCAGCAGCGCGGACAGGGGGCGCACAGATACGCAGTATTTT.

The sample holds one count of this clone. The chain couples TRBV12-5 to TRBJ1-1; the D gene is possibly TRBD1 (6 bases). Per the germline V gene, CDR1 is LGHNT and CDR2 is FRNRAP. The CDR3 consists of 15 residues. Trimming took off 9 bases at V and 0 bases at J, with 17 bases between the two ends. CDR3 DNA sequence: TGTGCTAGCGGGGGGCCCAACTTCATGAACACTGAAGCTTTCTTT. It yields the protein CASGGPNFMNTEAFF.

V and J are TRBV5-1 and TRBJ1-6; D is ambiguous. CDR3 length equals 15 residues. Trimming removed 1 base at V and 2 bases at J, with 7 bases between. Germline assignment: CDR1 SGHRS and CDR2 YFSETQ. The CDR3 spells CASSLTPAYNSPLHF. The CDR3 DNA reads TGCGCCAGCAGCTTGACGCCAGCCTATAATTCACCCCTCCACTTT. Full variable domain (remainder filled in from reference TRBV5-1 and TRBJ1-6): KAGVTQTPRYLIKTRGQQVTLSCSPISGHRSVSWYQQTPGQGLQFLFEYFSETQRNKGNFPGRFSGRQFSNSRSEMNVSTLELGDSALYLCASSLTPAYNSPLHFGNGTRLTVT.

This chain connects TRBV4-1 to TRBJ1-1; D remains unclear. The CDR3 is made up of 16 amino acids. CDR1 is MGHRA, CDR2 YSYEKL, per germline. Deletions cut 0 bases from V and 0 bases from J, with 11 bases between. CDR3 amino acids: CASSQDVQLMNTEAFF. In DNA form, the CDR3 reads TGCGCCAGCAGCCAAGATGTGCAGTTAATGAACACTGAAGCTTTCTTT.

This CDR3 is CASSYGGGGARNEQFF. CDR3 nucleotides: TGTGCCAGCAGTTACGGTGGCGGGGGGGCTCGGAATGAGCAGTTCTTC. This chain joins TRBV6-5 and TRBJ2-1, with 9 bases fitting TRBD2. Germline V gene data show CDR1 as MNHEY and CDR2 as SVGAGI. The length of the CDR3 is 16 residues. The ends lost 2 bases at V and 7 bases at J; junction bases unmatched: 9.

The chain uses TRBV30 and TRBJ1-1; the match to TRBD1 covers 7 bases. The CDR3 totals 13 residues. CDR1 GTSNPN and CDR2 SVGIG come from the germline V gene (reference sequence). The V and J ends lost 4 bases and 4 bases, in that order; junction bases with no gene match: 6. The CDR3 sequence: CAWTGGRGTEAFF. CDR3 DNA sequence: TGTGCCTGGACAGGGGGTCGGGGCACTGAAGCTTTCTTT.

The chain uses TRBV4-3 and TRBJ1-1, with TRBD1 identical over 7 bases. Germline V gene lookup returns CDR1 LGHNA and CDR2 YSLEER. Trimming cost V 1 base and J 12 bases; bases outside gene matches: 14. The CDR3 is made up of 15 amino acids. CDR3 nucleotides: TGCGCCAGCAGCCAAGCGACCGACAGGGTAGGTTTGTCTTTCTTT. This translates into CASSQATDRVGLSFF.

V usage is TRBV5-1 and J usage is TRBJ1-2; D is possibly TRBD1 (6 bases). Per germline, CDR1 SGHRS and CDR2 YFSETQ. The CDR3 is 14 residues long. Trimming removed 2 bases from V and 5 bases from J, with 13 bases in between. The CDR3 nucleotides are TGCGCCAGCAGCTTCGGACAGAGCTTATATGGCTACACCTTC. Its translation is CASSFGQSLYGYTF. The full variable domain, completed using reference TRBV5-1 and TRBJ1-2, is KAGVTQTPRYLIKTRGQQVTLSCSPISGHRSVSWYQQTPGQGLQFLFEYFSETQRNKGNFPGRFSGRQFSNSRSEMNVSTLELGDSALYLCASSFGQSLYGYTFGSGTRLTVV.

J is TRBJ1-1 and V is TRBV5-1, with a weak D call TRBD1 (6 bases). The CDR3 runs to 15 residues. Germline V gene sequence: CDR1 SGHRS, CDR2 YFSETQ. Trimming took 1 base from V and 1 from J, leaving 11 bases between them. CDR3 DNA sequence: TGCGCCAGCAGCTTGTTGGGGGCTCCGAACACTGAAGCTTTCTTT. Protein sequence: CASSLLGAPNTEAFF.

Written as DNA, the CDR3 is TGTGCCAGCAGGGGGACAGGGAGGGGCTTCTATGGCTACACCTTC. It specifies CASRGTGRGFYGYTF. The J gene is TRBJ1-2, the V gene TRBV9; 9 bases match TRBD1. V lost 5 bases, J lost 4 bases, and 9 bases stayed unmatched. Germline CDR1 and CDR2: SGDLS and YYNGEE. This CDR3 is 15 amino acids long.